The 4 T cell receptor beta chains listed next were all sequenced from one sample in a study of identical twins. TCRdb passed the 5' RACE reads through MiXCR, listing each CDR3 protein once. This table has about 900,000 distinct CDR3 sequences, 9% to 15% appearing once. The same sample was also used in a study of yellow fever vaccine responses in identical twins.

The sequenced material came from PBMCs. The origin of the receptors is a woman between 18 and 29 years old in good health.

J is TRBJ2-5 and V is TRBV12-3 or TRBV12-4, with a tentative D call TRBD1 (5 bases). V lost 5 bases and J lost 4, with 14 bases in between. This CDR3 is 14 amino acids long. For the CDR3, the DNA is TGTGCCAGCAGTCCCCTGTTTGGGGCAGAGACCCAGTACTTC. The encoded protein is CASSPLFGAETQYF.

This clonotype was found many times. The CDR3 DNA sequence: TGTGCCAGCAGTGAACGGTTGGGGAACACTGAAGCTTTCTTT. Its protein product is CASSERLGNTEAFF. The V gene is TRBV6-1, the J gene TRBJ1-1; no definite D call. In germline, CDR1 is MNHNS, CDR2 SASEGT. The CDR3 extends over 14 amino acids. Trimming removed 2 bases from V and 1 base from J, with 8 bases in between.

This clonotype was found many times. The V call is TRBV20-1, the J call TRBJ2-1; D not resolved. The CDR3 runs to 10 residues. V lost 6 bases and J lost 8, with 8 bases in between. Germline-derived CDR1 and CDR2 are DFQATT and SNEGSKA (reference sequence). The CDR3 spells CSASKDEQFF. CDR3 bases: TGCAGTGCGAGTAAGGATGAGCAGTTCTTC.

This clonotype was recorded many times. The J gene is TRBJ2-3, the V gene TRBV7-9, with 11 bases lining up with TRBD2. Per germline, CDR1 SEHNR and CDR2 FQNEAQ (reference sequence). The V gene end was trimmed by 5 bases and the J gene end by 2 bases; junction bases not matched to a gene: 3. CDR3 length: 15 residues. CDR3 bases: TGTGCCAGCAGCGGACTAGCGGGCGTCACAGATACGCAGTATTTT. Translated: CASSGLAGVTDTQYF.